The 12 T cell receptor beta chains listed next were all sequenced from one sample in a study of graft-versus-host responses after intestinal transplantation. Antigens of these TCRs are unknown. TCRdb's copy holds only in-frame clones and misses some; the assay was immunoSEQ multiplex PCR. The table has fewer than 95,000 clones, 94% seen once. The input for sequencing was unstimulated CD4+ T cells sorted from spleen or lymph node cells, taken before transplant. These receptors were taken from a human donor who was the organ donor for an intestinal transplant.

This chain links TRBV5-1 with TRBJ1-1; D remains unclear. The V gene lost 0 bases and the J gene lost 1 base, with 4 bases spanning the gap. This CDR3 contains 13 residues. Germline CDR1 reads SGHRS; CDR2 reads YFSETQ. The CDR3 loop is CASSLATNTEAFF. The CDR3 bases are TGCGCCAGCAGCTTGGCTACGAACACTGAAGCTTTCTTT.

CDR3: CASSYLRAGTDTQYF. In nucleotides, the CDR3 is TGTGCCAGCAGTTATTTGCGGGCGGGGACAGATACGCAGTATTTT. The chain links TRBV6-5 to TRBJ2-3, with D possibly TRBD2 on 6 matching bases. The CDR3 length is 15 residues. The germline V gene has CDR1 MNHEY and CDR2 SVGAGI. Trimming took 3 bases from V and 3 from J, leaving 13 bases between them.

The rearrangement links TRBV6-6 to TRBJ1-1, with a weak D call TRBD1 (5 bases). The V gene's germline CDR1 is MNHNY and CDR2 SVGAGI (reference sequence). Trimming shortened V by 10 bases and J by 11 bases, and 14 bases separated the two germline ends. The CDR3 totals 10 residues. Here the CDR3 reads CAIGGEGAFF. CDR3 in DNA: TGTGCCATTGGGGGGGAGGGGGCTTTCTTT.

The CDR3 coding sequence is TGTGCCAGCAGTTCAAAGGCGTGGATGGAGGCGGATCAGCCCCAGCATTTT. Translated: CASSSKAWMEADQPQHF. The chain joins TRBV28 to TRBJ1-5; no firm D call. Trimming removed 4 bases at V and 5 bases at J, with 21 bases between. The length of the CDR3 is 17 residues. Per the germline V gene, CDR1 is MDHEN and CDR2 is SYDVKM. Looking up the rest from reference TRBV28 and TRBJ1-5 gives the full variable domain: DVKVTQSSRYLVKRTGEKVFLECVQDMDHENMFWYRQDPGLGLRLIYFSYDVKMKEKGDIPEGYSVSREKKERFSLILESASTNQTSMYLCASSSKAWMEADQPQHFGDGTRLSIL.

This chain links TRBV2 with TRBJ2-6; D gene uncertain. CDR1 and CDR2 from the germline V gene are SNHLY and FYNNEI. Trimming shortened V by 10 bases and J by 0 bases, and 10 bases separated the two germline ends. The CDR3 runs to 14 residues. The CDR3 nucleotides read TGTGCCATCAAGGTGGGCTCTGGGGCCAACGTCCTGACTTTC. As protein: CAIKVGSGANVLTF. Full variable domain (remainder filled in from reference TRBV2 and TRBJ2-6): EPEVTQTPSHQVTQMGQEVILRCVPISNHLYFYWYRQILGQKVEFLVSFYNNEISEKSEIFDDQFSVERPDGSNFTLKIRSTKLEDSAMYFCAIKVGSGANVLTFGAGSRLTVL.

The V gene is TRBV7-9, the J gene TRBJ1-2; D is possibly TRBD1 (6 bases). Trimming stripped 3 bases from V and 1 base from J, with 9 bases between. The CDR3 totals 14 residues. Germline V CDR1 and CDR2: SEHNR, FQNEAQ (reference sequence). The CDR3 nucleotides read TGTGCCAGCAGCTTCGGGACAAATAACTATGGCTACACCTTC. Its protein is CASSFGTNNYGYTF.

This chain links TRBV2 with TRBJ2-7, with 14 bases aligning to TRBD2. Germline CDR1 is SNHLY and CDR2 is FYNNEI. The J segment lost 2 bases and the V segment lost 7 bases, leaving 4 bases of the junction unmatched. The CDR3 spans 15 residues. The chain's CDR3 is CASTPGLAGAYEQYF. CDR3 in DNA: TGTGCCAGCACCCCGGGACTAGCGGGGGCCTACGAGCAGTACTTC.

This clone was seen just once. The genes are TRBV7-2 and TRBJ2-7; 8 bases line up with TRBD1. The V and J ends lost 3 bases and 9 bases, in that order; junction bases with no gene match: 4. The CDR3 contains 12 residues. Germline-derived CDR1 and CDR2 are SGHTA and FQGNSA. For the CDR3, the DNA is TGTGCCAGCAGCTTGGACGGACAGGGGCAGTACTTC. Translated, it gives CASSLDGQGQYF.

The chain recombines TRBV9 with TRBJ1-4, with D hard to call. The CDR3 length is 14 residues. With 2 bases removed from V and 3 bases from J, the gap between germline ends came to 8 bases. CDR1 and CDR2 from the germline V gene are SGDLS and YYNGEE. Written as DNA, the CDR3 is TGTGCCAGCAGCGTTGCCGGCGCTAATGAAAAACTGTTTTTT. As protein: CASSVAGANEKLFF.

V usage is TRBV7-2 and J usage is TRBJ1-2; D is perhaps TRBD1 (5 bases). There are 14 residues in the CDR3. The germline gives CDR1 SGHTA, CDR2 FQGNSA. V shed 7 bases and J shed 2 bases, with 14 bases lying between them. The CDR3 reads CASTQQGGNYGYTF. Here the CDR3 DNA reads TGTGCCAGCACCCAGCAGGGAGGAAACTATGGCTACACCTTC.

J is TRBJ1-2 and V is TRBV16; unclear D gene. Germline CDR1 KGHSY, CDR2 FQNENV. The length of the CDR3 is 15 residues. The ends were cut back, 1 base at V and 4 bases at J, with 13 bases in the middle. The CDR3 loop reads CASSQLELSVYGYTF. DNA of the CDR3: TGTGCCAGCAGCCAATTGGAGTTAAGTGTCTATGGCTACACCTTC.

The gene calls are TRBV28 and TRBJ1-2; D gene unclear. CDR3 length: 14 residues. Germline V gene lookup returns CDR1 MDHEN and CDR2 SYDVKM. V lost 3 bases and J 2 bases, leaving 10 bases between the germline ends. CDR3 loop: CASSFAGGNYGYTF. The CDR3 region has the DNA TGTGCCAGCAGTTTCGCGGGTGGAAACTATGGCTACACCTTC.